These T cell receptor beta chains were read from a single sample in a study of T cells after yellow fever vaccination. MiXCR, applied by TCRdb to the 5' RACE reads, yields one record per CDR3 protein. Among hundreds of thousands of distinct CDR3 sequences listed, 9.5% to 13% were seen once. The sequences come from PBMCs, collected on the day of the first yellow fever vaccination. The receptors originated from a man in his late teens or twenties who received the YFV17D yellow fever vaccine. The CDR3 runs from the conserved cysteine through the conserved F or W. A D gene is named only where the DNA matches it firmly. Clone size is stated in some rows and not others, as once, few, many or a class when expanded.

V gene,clone size,D gene,J gene,CDR3 DNA,CDR3 protein
TRBV5-1,-,-,TRBJ1-3,TGTGCCAGCAGCTTAGAGGCGGGAAACACCATATATTTT,CASSLEAGNTIYF
TRBV7-2,few,TRBD1,TRBJ1-5,TGTGCCAGCAGCCTGCAGGGGGGTGAGCCCCAGCATTTT,CASSLQGGEPQHF
TRBV20-1,few,-,TRBJ2-3,TGCAGTGCCGCCGACCCGCAGGGCTCAGATACGCAGTATTTT,CSAADPQGSDTQYF
TRBV27,many,-,TRBJ2-2,TGTGCCAGCAGTTTATCGGTTAGGGGGTCAGCGGGCACCGGGGAGCTGTTTTTT,CASSLSVRGSAGTGELFF
TRBV7-2,-,-,TRBJ2-3,TGTGCCAGCAGCCAACAAGGGAGGGGGGCAGATACGCAGTATTTT,CASSQQGRGADTQYF
TRBV15,-,-,TRBJ2-2,TGTGCCACCAGCAGAGAACGGGGTTCCATGAACACCGGGGAGCTGTTTTTT,CATSRERGSMNTGELFF
TRBV27,few,-,TRBJ2-5,TGTGCCAGCAGCGGAGGGAAGTGGGTTCAAGAGACCCAGTACTTC,CASSGGKWVQETQYF
TRBV7-6,-,TRBD1,TRBJ1-5,TGTGCCAGCAGCAAGGACAGGGGAGGACAGCCCCAGCATTTT,CASSKDRGGQPQHF
TRBV5-8,-,-,TRBJ2-4,TGTGCCAGCAGCTTGCGTTTGTGGCGGAGTTACAAAAACATTCAGTACTTC,CASSLRLWRSYKNIQYF
TRBV20-1,few,-,TRBJ2-4,TGCAGTGTCCCCGACAGATACCTAGCCAAAAACATTCAGTACTTC,CSVPDRYLAKNIQYF
TRBV4-2,few,-,TRBJ1-4,TGTGCCAGCAGCCAAGGGGCGGGTAATGAAAAACTGTTTTTT,CASSQGAGNEKLFF
TRBV5-6,few,-,TRBJ2-2,TGTGCCAGCAGCTTGGGGACAGCGGACGAGATTTTT,CASSLGTADEIF
TRBV5-5,few,TRBD1,TRBJ1-6,TGTGCCAGCAGCCAAGTAACCGGGACAGGCAATTCACCCCTCCACTTT,CASSQVTGTGNSPLHF
TRBV7-9,few,-,TRBJ1-5,TGTGCCAGCAGCTCGGGAGGGAGTCAGCCCCAGCATTTT,CASSSGGSQPQHF
TRBV12-3/TRBV12-4,-,TRBD1,TRBJ2-2,TGTGCCAGCAGTTCCCCTAGACAGGGGCCCACCGGGGAGCTGTTTTTT,CASSSPRQGPTGELFF
TRBV6-5,few,-,TRBJ2-7,TGTGCCAGCAGCCCGCCTGGGCGGCTGGGCTACGAGCAGTACTTC,CASSPPGRLGYEQYF
TRBV2,few,-,TRBJ1-1,TGTGCCAGCAGTCTGGGCCTGGGAGCTTTCTTT,CASSLGLGAFF
TRBV7-2,few,-,TRBJ1-5,TGTGCCAGCAGCGCCAATAGCAATCAGCCCCAGCATTTT,CASSANSNQPQHF
TRBV7-3,-,-,TRBJ1-6,TGTGCCAGCAGCTTAAATCGCGGGGGAAATTCACCCCTCCACTTT,CASSLNRGGNSPLHF
TRBV11-2,-,TRBD1,TRBJ1-4,TGTGCCAGCAGCTTAAGGGGGCGGGATGAAAAACTGTTTTTT,CASSLRGRDEKLFF
TRBV20-1,few,-,TRBJ1-1,TGCAGTGCTAGAGATCCCACCTCCACTGAAGCTTTCTTT,CSARDPTSTEAFF
TRBV6-1,few,-,TRBJ2-7,TGTGCCAGCAGTAGAATGGTGGACCGTTCCTACGAGCAGTACTTC,CASSRMVDRSYEQYF
TRBV28,few,TRBD1,TRBJ2-5,TGTGCCAGCAACCACGCCGGGACAGGAGTTCCGGCCCAGTACTTC,CASNHAGTGVPAQYF
TRBV7-9,few,-,TRBJ2-7,TGTGCCAGCAGCCCAACCCGGGGATCCTACGAGCAGTACTTC,CASSPTRGSYEQYF
TRBV7-2,few,TRBD1,TRBJ2-5,TGTGCCAGCAGCCCAAGGACAGGGGACCAAGAGACCCAGTACTTC,CASSPRTGDQETQYF
TRBV11-2,-,-,TRBJ1-1,TGTGCCAGCAGCCAAAGGGAGGGCACTGAAGCTTTCTTT,CASSQREGTEAFF
TRBV5-1,-,TRBD1,TRBJ2-2,TGCGCCAGTACGGACAGGGGGACCGGGGAGCTGTTTTTT,CASTDRGTGELFF
TRBV18,-,TRBD1,TRBJ1-1,TGTGCCAGCTCAGTCGTGGTTGTTGGGACAGACAACACTGAAGCTTTCTTT,CASSVVVVGTDNTEAFF
TRBV11-2,-,TRBD2,TRBJ2-5,TGTGCCAGCAGCCGCCGACTAGCGGAGACCCAGTACTTC,CASSRRLAETQYF
TRBV6-2/TRBV6-3,few,TRBD1,TRBJ2-1,TGTGCCAGCAGTTACAACCCTCTAGGGGGACAGGGGTGGAATGAGCAGTTCTTC,CASSYNPLGGQGWNEQFF
TRBV6-1,few,-,TRBJ2-5,TGTGCCAGCAGCCTCGGGGATAGTGAGGAGACCCAGTACTTC,CASSLGDSEETQYF